This TCR beta chain was captured by sequencing in a study of blood T cell repertoires in COVID-19. Study summary: Acute and convalescent COVID-19 samples came from the United States, Italy and Spain. The cDNA or gDNA used as material had been derived from T cells, B-cell-depleted T cells, or PBMCs.

In the original workflow: The authors estimated nucleated cell counts from reference gene primer amplification. TCRdb's copy holds only in-frame clones and misses some; the assay was immunoSEQ multiplex PCR. D and trimming were read from the DNA, whereas the V and J calls and clone size are those reported in that table. This sample has 150,000 or so clones, with under 80% found just once. The origin of this receptor is a woman aged 80 or over with acute or convalescent COVID-19. The sequenced sample was peripheral blood.

In nucleotides, the CDR3 is TGCGCCAGCAGCTCCAGACAGAACAATGAGCAGTTCTTC. This encodes CASSSRQNNEQFF. The chain is built from TRBV5-1 and TRBJ2-1, with a weak D call TRBD1 (5 bases). The CDR3 extends over 13 amino acids. The V end lost 3 bases, the J end lost 5 bases, and 9 bases lay between the germline ends. Germline V gene lookup returns CDR1 SGHRS and CDR2 YFSETQ.